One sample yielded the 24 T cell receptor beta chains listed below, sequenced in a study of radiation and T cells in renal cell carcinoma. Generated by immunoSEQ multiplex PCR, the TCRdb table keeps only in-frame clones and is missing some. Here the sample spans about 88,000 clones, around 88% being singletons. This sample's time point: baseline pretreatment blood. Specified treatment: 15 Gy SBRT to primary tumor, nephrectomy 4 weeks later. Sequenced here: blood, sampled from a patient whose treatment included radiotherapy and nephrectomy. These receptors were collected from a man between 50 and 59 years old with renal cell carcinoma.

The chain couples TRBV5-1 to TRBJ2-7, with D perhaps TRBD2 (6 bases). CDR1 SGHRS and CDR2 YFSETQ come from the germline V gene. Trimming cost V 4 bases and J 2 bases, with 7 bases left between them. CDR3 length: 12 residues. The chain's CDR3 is CASSPGAYEQYF. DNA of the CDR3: TGCGCCAGCAGCCCGGGAGCCTACGAGCAGTACTTC.

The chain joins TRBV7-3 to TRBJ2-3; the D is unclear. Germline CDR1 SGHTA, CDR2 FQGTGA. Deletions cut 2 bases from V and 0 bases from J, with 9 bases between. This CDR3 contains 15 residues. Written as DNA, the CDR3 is TGTGCCAGCAGCTTACGGCGGTCTAGCACAGATACGCAGTATTTT. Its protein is CASSLRRSSTDTQYF.

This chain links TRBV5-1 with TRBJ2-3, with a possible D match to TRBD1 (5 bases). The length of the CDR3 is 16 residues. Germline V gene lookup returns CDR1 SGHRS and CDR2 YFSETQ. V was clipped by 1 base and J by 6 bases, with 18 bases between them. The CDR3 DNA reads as TGCGCCAGCAGCTTGAGGCCGGACAAAACGAAGGATACGCAGTATTTT. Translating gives CASSLRPDKTKDTQYF.

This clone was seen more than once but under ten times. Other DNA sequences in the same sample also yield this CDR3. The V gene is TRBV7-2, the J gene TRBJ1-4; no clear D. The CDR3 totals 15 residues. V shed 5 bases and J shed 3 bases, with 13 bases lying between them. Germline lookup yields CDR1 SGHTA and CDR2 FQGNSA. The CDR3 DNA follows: TGTGCCAGCAGCGGGCAGACTGGACCTAATGAAAAACTGTTTTTT. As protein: CASSGQTGPNEKLFF.

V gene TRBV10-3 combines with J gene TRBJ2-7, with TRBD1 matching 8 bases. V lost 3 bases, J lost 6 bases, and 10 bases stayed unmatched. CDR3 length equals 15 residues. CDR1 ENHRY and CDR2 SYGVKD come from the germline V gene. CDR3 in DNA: TGTGCCATCAGTGACCCCGGACAGGGACGCAGCGAGCAGTACTTC. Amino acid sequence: CAISDPGQGRSEQYF.

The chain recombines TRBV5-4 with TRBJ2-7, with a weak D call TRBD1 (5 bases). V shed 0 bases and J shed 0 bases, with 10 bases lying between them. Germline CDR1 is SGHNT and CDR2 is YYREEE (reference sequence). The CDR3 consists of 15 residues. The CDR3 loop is CASSLGLDNSYEQYF. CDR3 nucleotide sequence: TGTGCCAGCAGCTTGGGTTTGGACAACTCCTACGAGCAGTACTTC.

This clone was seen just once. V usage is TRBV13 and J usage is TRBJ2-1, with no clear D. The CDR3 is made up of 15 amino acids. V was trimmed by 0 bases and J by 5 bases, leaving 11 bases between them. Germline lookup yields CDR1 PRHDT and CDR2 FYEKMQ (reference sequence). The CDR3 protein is CASSLGRQPDNEQFF. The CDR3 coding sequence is TGTGCCAGCAGCTTAGGCCGACAACCAGACAATGAGCAGTTCTTC.

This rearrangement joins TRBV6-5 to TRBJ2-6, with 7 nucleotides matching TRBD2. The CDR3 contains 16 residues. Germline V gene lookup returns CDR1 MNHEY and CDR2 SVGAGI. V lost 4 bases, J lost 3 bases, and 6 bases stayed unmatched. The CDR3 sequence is CASSSHGGSGANVLTF. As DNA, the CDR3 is TGTGCCAGCAGTTCCCACGGGGGGAGTGGGGCCAACGTCCTGACTTTC.

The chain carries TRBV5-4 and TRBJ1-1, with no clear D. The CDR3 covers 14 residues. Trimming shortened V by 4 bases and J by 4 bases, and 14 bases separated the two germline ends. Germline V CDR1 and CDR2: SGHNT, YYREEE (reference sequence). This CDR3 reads CASSQQRWGTEAFF. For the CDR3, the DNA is TGTGCCAGCAGCCAACAGAGGTGGGGCACTGAAGCTTTCTTT.

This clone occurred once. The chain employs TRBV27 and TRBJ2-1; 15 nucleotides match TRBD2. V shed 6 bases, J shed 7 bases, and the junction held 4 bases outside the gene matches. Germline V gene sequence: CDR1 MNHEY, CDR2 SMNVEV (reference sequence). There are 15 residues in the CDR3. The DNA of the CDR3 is TGTGCCAGCAGCTCCGGGACTAGCGGGAGGAATGAGCAGTTCTTC. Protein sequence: CASSSGTSGRNEQFF.

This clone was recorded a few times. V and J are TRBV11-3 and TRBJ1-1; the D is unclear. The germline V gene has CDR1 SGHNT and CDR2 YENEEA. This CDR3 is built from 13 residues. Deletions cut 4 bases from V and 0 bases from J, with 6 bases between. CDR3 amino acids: CASSSGVNTEAFF. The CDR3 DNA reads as TGTGCCAGCAGCTCCGGGGTGAACACTGAAGCTTTCTTT.

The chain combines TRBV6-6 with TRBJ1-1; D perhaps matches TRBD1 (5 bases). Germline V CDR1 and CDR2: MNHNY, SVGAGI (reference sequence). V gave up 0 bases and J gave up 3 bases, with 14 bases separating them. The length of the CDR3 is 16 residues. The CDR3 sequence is CASSYSSGGSDTEAFF. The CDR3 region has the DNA TGTGCCAGCAGTTACTCGTCGGGGGGGTCCGACACTGAAGCTTTCTTT.

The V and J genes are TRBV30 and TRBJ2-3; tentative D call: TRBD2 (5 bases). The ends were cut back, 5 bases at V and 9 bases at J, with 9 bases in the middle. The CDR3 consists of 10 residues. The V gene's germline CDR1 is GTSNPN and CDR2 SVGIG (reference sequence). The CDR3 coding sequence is TGTGCCTGGGGCCGGGAAACGCAGTATTTT. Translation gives CAWGRETQYF.

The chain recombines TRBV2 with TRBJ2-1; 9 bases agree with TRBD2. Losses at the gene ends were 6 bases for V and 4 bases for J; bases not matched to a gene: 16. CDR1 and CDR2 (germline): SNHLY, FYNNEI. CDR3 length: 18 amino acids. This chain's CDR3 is CASRGTSRREFIYNEQFF. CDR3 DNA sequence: TGTGCCAGCAGAGGGACTAGCAGGAGGGAATTCATTTACAATGAGCAGTTCTTC.

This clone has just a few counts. The CDR3 bases are TGTGCCAGCCAGGGACAGTTATATGGCTACACCTTC. Translation: CASQGQLYGYTF. The chain employs TRBV7-9 and TRBJ1-2, with TRBD1 matching over 7 bases. This CDR3 comprises 12 residues. CDR1 SEHNR and CDR2 FQNEAQ come from the germline V gene (reference sequence). V dropped 8 bases and J dropped 5; count of bases not matched to a gene: 5.

The CDR3 reads CASSLGGSYNEQFF. Here the CDR3 DNA reads TGTGCCAGCAGCTTAGGAGGGAGCTACAATGAGCAGTTCTTC. The chain links TRBV5-4 to TRBJ2-1; tentative D call: TRBD2 (6 bases). The CDR3 length is 14 residues. Trimming removed 2 bases at V and 3 bases at J, with 9 bases between. CDR1 SGHNT and CDR2 YYREEE come from the germline V gene (reference sequence).

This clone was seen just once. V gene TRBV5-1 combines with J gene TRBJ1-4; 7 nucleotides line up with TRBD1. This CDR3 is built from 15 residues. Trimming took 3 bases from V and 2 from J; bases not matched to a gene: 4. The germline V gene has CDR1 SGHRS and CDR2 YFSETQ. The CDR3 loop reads CASSSSQGTNEKLFF. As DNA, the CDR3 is TGCGCCAGCAGCTCCTCACAGGGGACTAATGAAAAACTGTTTTTT.

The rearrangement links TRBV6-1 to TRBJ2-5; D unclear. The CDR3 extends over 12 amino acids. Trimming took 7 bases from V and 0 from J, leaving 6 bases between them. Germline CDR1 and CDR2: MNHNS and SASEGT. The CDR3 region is CASTRNQETQYF. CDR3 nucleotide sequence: TGTGCCAGCACCAGGAACCAAGAGACCCAGTACTTC.

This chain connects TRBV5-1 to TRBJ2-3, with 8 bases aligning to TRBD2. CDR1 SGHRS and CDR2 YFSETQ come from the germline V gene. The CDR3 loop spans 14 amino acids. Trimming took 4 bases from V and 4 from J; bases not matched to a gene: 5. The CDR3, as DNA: TGCGCCAGCAGCATTTCAGCGGGAGCAGATACGCAGTATTTT. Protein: CASSISAGADTQYF. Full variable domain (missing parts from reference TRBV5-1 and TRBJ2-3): KAGVTQTPRYLIKTRGQQVTLSCSPISGHRSVSWYQQTPGQGLQFLFEYFSETQRNKGNFPGRFSGRQFSNSRSEMNVSTLELGDSALYLCASSISAGADTQYFGPGTRLTVL.

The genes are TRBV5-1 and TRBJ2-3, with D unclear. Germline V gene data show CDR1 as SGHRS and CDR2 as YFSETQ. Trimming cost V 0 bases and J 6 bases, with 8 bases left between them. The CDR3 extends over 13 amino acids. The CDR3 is CASSLDGSDTQYF. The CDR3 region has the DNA TGCGCCAGCAGCTTGGATGGTAGCGATACGCAGTATTTT.

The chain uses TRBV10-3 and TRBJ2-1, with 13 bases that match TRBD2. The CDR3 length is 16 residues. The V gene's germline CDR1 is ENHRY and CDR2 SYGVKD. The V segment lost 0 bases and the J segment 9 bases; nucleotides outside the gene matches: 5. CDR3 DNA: TGTGCCATCAGTGAGTCAACTAGCGGGGGGGCCGGTGAGCAGTTCTTC. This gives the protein CAISESTSGGAGEQFF.

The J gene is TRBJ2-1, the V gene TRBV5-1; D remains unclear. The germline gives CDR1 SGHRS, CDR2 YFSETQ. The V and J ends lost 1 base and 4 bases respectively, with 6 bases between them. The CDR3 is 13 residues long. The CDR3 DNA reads TGCGCCAGCAGCTTGACAGCTTACAATGAGCAGTTCTTC. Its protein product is CASSLTAYNEQFF.

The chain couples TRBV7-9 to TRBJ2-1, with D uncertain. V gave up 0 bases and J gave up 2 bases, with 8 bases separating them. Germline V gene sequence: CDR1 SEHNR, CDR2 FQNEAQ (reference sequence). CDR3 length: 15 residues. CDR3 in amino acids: CASSLAVAPYNEQFF. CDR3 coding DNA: TGTGCCAGCAGCTTAGCGGTGGCGCCCTACAATGAGCAGTTCTTC.

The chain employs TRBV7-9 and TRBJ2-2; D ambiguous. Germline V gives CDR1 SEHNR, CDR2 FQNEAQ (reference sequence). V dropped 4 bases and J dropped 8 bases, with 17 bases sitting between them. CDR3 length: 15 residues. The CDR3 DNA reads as TGTGCCAGCAGCTCTATCGACTTCTTCTCGGGGGAGCTGTTTTTT. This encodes CASSSIDFFSGELFF.